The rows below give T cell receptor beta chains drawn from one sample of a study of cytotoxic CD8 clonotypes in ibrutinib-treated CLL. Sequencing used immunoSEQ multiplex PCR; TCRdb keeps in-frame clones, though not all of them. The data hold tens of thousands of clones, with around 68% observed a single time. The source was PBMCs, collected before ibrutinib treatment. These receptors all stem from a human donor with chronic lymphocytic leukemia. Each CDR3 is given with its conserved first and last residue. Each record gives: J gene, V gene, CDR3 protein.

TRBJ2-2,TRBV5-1,CASSLGTNLNTGELFF
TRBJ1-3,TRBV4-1,CASSQRSPGQAPGNTIYF
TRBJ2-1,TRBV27,CASSQQGLGQFF
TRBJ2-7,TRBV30,CAWAPGLSYEQYF
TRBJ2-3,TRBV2,CASSGRVAVTDTQYF
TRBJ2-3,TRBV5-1,CASAGGVGIDTQYF
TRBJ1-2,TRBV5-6,CASTPDRGYGYTF
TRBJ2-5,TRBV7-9,CASSFSGTAISIETQYF
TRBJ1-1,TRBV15,CATSRDRVNTEAFF
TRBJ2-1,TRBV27,CASSFRQAYNEQFF
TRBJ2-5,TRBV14,CASSHGTGGLETQYF
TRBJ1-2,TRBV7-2,CASSLAAGHYTF
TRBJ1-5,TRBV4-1,CASSQEVLMGQGLWQPQHF
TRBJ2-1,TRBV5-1,CASSSPRGREANNEQFF
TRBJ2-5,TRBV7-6,CASSPSGTDQETQYF
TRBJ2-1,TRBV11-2,CASSLEWGLYKSNEQFF
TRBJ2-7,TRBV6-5,CASSLGLAGFYEQYF
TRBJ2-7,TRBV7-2,CASSLKPGGSSYEQYF
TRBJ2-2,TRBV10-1,CASTPIKQGLSLAGKLTVELFF
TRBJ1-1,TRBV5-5,CASSLIENTEAFF
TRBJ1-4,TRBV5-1,CASSPTGPLNEKLFF
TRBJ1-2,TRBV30,CAWSPRGNYGYTF
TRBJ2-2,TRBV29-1,CSASSLNTGELFF